This entry is about one T cell receptor beta chain. Its antigen remains unidentified. The data are from a study of cytomegalovirus exposure and HLA in healthy donors. PCR amplification relied on 60 Vbeta primers (plus 13 Jbeta primers). Clones were sequenced by immunoSEQ multiplex PCR, and TCRdb holds only the in-frame ones, with some missing. Here the sample spans approximately 68,000 clones, roughly 75% being singletons. Trimming cost V 3 bases and J 5 bases; bases outside gene matches: 6. Germline CDR1 and CDR2: GTSNPN and SVGIG (reference sequence). The CDR3 has 14 amino acids. The study's findings and limits: In a later analysis, a genetic analysis reported fewer productive-TCR N-insertions in an Asian-associated ancestry cluster than the cohort average. Some V segments could not be told apart, so they were left out, TRBV6-2 and TRBV6-3 among them.

This chain uses TRBV30 with TRBJ2-5; 10 nucleotides align to TRBD2. This TCR came from a woman between 25 and 40 years old in good health and CMV-seropositive. The sequencing sample was made of PBMCs. The CDR3 loop reads CAWRTSGYLETQYF. CDR3 coding DNA: TGTGCCTGGAGGACTAGCGGGTATTTGGAGACCCAGTACTTC.